The clone carrying this T cell receptor beta chain was picked up one time. Original methodology: Estimated nucleated cell counts came from reference gene primer amplification. Using immunoSEQ multiplex PCR, the repertoire was profiled, and TCRdb retains in-frame clones only, with some absent. That table furnishes V, J and clone size, whereas the DNA furnished D and trimming. The sample consists of a few hundred thousand clones, approximately 80% of them appearing once. The sample belongs to a study of blood T cell repertoires in COVID-19. On the study more broadly: COVID-19 samples, acute and convalescent, were from the United States, Italy and Spain. T cells, B-cell-depleted T cells, or PBMCs supplied cDNA or gDNA.

CDR3 length: 16 residues. V was pared by 3 bases and J by 0 bases, with 12 bases between. Germline CDR1 is LNHNV and CDR2 is YYDKDF (reference sequence). Sequencing was done on a sample of peripheral blood. This rearrangement joins TRBV15 to TRBJ2-4; possible D gene TRBD2, 5 bases. This sequence originates from a human donor in a cohort sampled during active COVID-19. The chain's CDR3 is CATSRAPGLAKNIQYF. The CDR3 DNA sequence: TGTGCCACCAGCAGGGCCCCCGGACTAGCCAAAAACATTCAGTACTTC.